This T cell receptor (beta chain) was sequenced in a study of blood T cell repertoires in COVID-19. Looking at the study overall: Specimens from acute and convalescent COVID-19 originated in the United States, Italy and Spain. The analysed material was cDNA or gDNA that came from T cells, B-cell-depleted T cells, or PBMCs.

Trimming cost V 7 bases and J 0 bases, with 15 bases left between them. The CDR3 contains 15 residues. Per germline, CDR1 MNHEY and CDR2 SVGAGI. Source study methods: Reference gene primer amplification gave nucleated cell count estimates. Sequencing used immunoSEQ multiplex PCR; TCRdb keeps in-frame clones, though not all of them. V and J calls plus clone size are reproduced from that table; the DNA served to infer D and trimming. Among tens of thousands of clones listed, about 86% were seen once. This sequence was found in a man between 60 and 75 years old with acute or convalescent COVID-19. The chain couples TRBV6-5 to TRBJ1-2; no definite D call. Sequencing was carried out using peripheral blood. The CDR3 sequence: CASIGGSLANYGYTF. In nucleotides, the CDR3 is TGTGCCAGCATTGGAGGGTCCCTAGCTAACTATGGCTACACCTTC.